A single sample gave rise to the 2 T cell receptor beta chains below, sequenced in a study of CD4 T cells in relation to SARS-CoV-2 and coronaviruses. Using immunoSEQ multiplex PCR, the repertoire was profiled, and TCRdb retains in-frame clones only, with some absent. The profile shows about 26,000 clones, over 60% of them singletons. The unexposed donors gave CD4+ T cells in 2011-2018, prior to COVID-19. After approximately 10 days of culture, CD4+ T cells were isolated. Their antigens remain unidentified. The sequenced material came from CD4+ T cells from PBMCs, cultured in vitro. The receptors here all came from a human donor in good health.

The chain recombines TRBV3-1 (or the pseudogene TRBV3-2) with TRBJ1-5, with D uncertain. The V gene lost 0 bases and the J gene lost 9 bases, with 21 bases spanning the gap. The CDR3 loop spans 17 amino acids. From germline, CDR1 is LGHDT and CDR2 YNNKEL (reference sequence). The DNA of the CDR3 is TGTGCCAGCAGCCAAGACTCAGGAGACGTGGTGCTGTGGCCCCAGCATTTT. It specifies CASSQDSGDVVLWPQHF.

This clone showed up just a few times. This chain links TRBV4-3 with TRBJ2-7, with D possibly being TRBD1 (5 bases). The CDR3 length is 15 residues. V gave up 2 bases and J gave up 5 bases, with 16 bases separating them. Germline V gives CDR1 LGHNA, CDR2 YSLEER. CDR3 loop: CASSQMPGLPNEQYF. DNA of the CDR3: TGCGCCAGCAGCCAAATGCCAGGGCTCCCTAACGAGCAGTACTTC.